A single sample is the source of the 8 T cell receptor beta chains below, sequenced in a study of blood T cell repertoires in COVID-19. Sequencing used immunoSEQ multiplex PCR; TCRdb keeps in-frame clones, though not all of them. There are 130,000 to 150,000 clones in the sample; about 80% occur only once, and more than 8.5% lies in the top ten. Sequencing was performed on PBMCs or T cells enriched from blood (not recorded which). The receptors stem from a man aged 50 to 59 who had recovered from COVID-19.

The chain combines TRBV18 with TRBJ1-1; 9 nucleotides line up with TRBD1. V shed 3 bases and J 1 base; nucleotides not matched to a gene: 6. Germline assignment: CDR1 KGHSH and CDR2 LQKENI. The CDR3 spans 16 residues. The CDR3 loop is CASSPSDRGSNTEAFF. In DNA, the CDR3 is TGTGCCAGCTCACCTTCGGACAGGGGTTCGAACACTGAAGCTTTCTTT.

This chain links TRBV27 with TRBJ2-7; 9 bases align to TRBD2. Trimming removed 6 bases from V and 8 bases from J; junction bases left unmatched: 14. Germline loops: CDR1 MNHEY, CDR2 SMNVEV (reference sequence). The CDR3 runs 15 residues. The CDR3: CASSPPSGGPLKQYF. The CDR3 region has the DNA TGTGCCAGCAGCCCACCGAGCGGGGGGCCTTTAAAGCAGTACTTC.

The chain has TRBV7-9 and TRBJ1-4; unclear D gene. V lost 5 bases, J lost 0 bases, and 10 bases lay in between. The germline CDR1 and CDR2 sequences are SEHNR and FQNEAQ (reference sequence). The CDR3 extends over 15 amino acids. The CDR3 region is CASSPQAATNEKLFF. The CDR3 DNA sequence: TGTGCCAGCAGCCCCCAGGCCGCAACTAATGAAAAACTGTTTTTT.

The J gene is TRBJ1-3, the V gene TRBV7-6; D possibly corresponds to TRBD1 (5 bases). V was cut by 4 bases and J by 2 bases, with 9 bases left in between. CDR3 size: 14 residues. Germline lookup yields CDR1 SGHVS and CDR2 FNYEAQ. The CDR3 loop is CASSSRGAGNTIYF. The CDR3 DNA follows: TGTGCCAGCAGCTCCCGGGGGGCTGGAAACACCATATATTTT.

The DNA of the CDR3 is TGTGCTAGTGGTTTGGGCCGACTGACAGATAGTCAGCCCCAGCATTTT. This translates into CASGLGRLTDSQPQHF. The chain joins TRBV12-5 to TRBJ1-5; D may be TRBD1 (5 bases). The CDR3 covers 16 residues. CDR1 LGHNT and CDR2 FRNRAP come from the germline V gene. The V end lost 1 base, the J end lost 6 bases, and 16 bases lay between the germline ends.

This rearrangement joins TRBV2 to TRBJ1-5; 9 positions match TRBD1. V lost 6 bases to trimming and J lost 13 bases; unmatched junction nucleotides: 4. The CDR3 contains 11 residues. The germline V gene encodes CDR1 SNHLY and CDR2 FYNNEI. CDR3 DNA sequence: TGTGCCAGCAGACAGGGGGCCAATCAGCATTTT. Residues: CASRQGANQHF.

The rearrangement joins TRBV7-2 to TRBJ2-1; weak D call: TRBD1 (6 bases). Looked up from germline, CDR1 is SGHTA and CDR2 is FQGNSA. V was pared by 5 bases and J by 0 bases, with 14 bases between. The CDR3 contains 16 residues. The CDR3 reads CASSLRDIRSYNEQFF. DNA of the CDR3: TGTGCCAGCAGCCTAAGGGACATTCGCTCCTACAATGAGCAGTTCTTC. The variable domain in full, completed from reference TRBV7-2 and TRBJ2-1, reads GAGVSQSPSNKVTEKGKDVELRCDPISGHTALYWYRQSLGQGLEFLIYFQGNSAPDKSGLPSDRFSAERTGGSVSTLTIQRTQQEDSAVYLCASSLRDIRSYNEQFFGPGTRLTVL.

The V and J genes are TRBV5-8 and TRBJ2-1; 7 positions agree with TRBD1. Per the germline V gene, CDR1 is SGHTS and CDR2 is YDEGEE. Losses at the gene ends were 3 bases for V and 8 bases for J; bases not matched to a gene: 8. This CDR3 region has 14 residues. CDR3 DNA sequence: TGTGCCAGCAGCTGGGGACAGAGGGTGGATGAGCAGTTCTTC. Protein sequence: CASSWGQRVDEQFF.